This T cell receptor beta chain was retrieved from a study of CD8 T cells in ankylosing spondylitis. MiXCR was run by TCRdb on the 5' RACE reads, yielding one entry per CDR3 protein. The repertoire has about 360,000 distinct CDR3 sequences, 20% to 25% of them found once; the top ten carry approximately 14%. The CDR3 totals 14 residues. Trimming removed 11 bases from V and 0 bases from J, with 13 bases in between. The rearrangement joins TRBV12-3 or TRBV12-4 to TRBJ2-2, with D maybe TRBD1 (5 bases). Input material: blood, either unsorted or a sorted T cell fraction (not recorded which). The clonotype was recovered from a male donor with ankylosing spondylitis or in good health (not recorded which). This CDR3 reads CAETDDPNTGELFF. For the CDR3, the DNA is TGTGCCGAGACAGACGATCCGAACACCGGGGAGCTGTTTTTT.